This entry features one T cell receptor beta chain sequence. The antigen is unknown. The data are from a study of CD8 T cells in ankylosing spondylitis. V dropped 4 bases and J dropped 8; count of bases not matched to a gene: 19. The CDR3 loop spans 18 amino acids. Germline CDR1 SGHAT, CDR2 FQDESV (reference sequence). Whole-study results and caveats: Reactive arthritis synovial fluid and blood previously showed some of these motif variants. A TCR beta motif of several highly homologous variants appeared characteristic of ankylosing spondylitis blood. Researchers report that disease-linked clones proved CD8+ and relatively rare in peripheral blood. Disease-linked clones reportedly concentrated significantly in matched ankylosing spondylitis synovial fluid.

TCRdb called the 5' RACE reads again in MiXCR, with one record for every CDR3 protein. The repertoire holds some 700,000 distinct CDR3 sequences, with over 15% as singletons. The sequencing input was blood, either unsorted or a sorted T cell fraction (not recorded which). The receptor comes from a male donor with ankylosing spondylitis. This sequence joins TRBV11-1 and TRBJ2-1, with 8 bases matching TRBD2. The CDR3 DNA reads TGTGCCAGCAGCTCCACCATGACTAGCGCCGGCGTAATTGATGAGCAGTTCTTC. Translated: CASSSTMTSAGVIDEQFF. The full variable domain, its missing parts supplied by reference TRBV11-1 and TRBJ2-1, is EAEVAQSPRYKITEKSQAVAFWCDPISGHATLYWYRQILGQGPELLVQFQDESVVDDSQLPKDRFSAERLKGVDSTLKIQPAELGDSAMYLCASSSTMTSAGVIDEQFFGPGTRLTVL.